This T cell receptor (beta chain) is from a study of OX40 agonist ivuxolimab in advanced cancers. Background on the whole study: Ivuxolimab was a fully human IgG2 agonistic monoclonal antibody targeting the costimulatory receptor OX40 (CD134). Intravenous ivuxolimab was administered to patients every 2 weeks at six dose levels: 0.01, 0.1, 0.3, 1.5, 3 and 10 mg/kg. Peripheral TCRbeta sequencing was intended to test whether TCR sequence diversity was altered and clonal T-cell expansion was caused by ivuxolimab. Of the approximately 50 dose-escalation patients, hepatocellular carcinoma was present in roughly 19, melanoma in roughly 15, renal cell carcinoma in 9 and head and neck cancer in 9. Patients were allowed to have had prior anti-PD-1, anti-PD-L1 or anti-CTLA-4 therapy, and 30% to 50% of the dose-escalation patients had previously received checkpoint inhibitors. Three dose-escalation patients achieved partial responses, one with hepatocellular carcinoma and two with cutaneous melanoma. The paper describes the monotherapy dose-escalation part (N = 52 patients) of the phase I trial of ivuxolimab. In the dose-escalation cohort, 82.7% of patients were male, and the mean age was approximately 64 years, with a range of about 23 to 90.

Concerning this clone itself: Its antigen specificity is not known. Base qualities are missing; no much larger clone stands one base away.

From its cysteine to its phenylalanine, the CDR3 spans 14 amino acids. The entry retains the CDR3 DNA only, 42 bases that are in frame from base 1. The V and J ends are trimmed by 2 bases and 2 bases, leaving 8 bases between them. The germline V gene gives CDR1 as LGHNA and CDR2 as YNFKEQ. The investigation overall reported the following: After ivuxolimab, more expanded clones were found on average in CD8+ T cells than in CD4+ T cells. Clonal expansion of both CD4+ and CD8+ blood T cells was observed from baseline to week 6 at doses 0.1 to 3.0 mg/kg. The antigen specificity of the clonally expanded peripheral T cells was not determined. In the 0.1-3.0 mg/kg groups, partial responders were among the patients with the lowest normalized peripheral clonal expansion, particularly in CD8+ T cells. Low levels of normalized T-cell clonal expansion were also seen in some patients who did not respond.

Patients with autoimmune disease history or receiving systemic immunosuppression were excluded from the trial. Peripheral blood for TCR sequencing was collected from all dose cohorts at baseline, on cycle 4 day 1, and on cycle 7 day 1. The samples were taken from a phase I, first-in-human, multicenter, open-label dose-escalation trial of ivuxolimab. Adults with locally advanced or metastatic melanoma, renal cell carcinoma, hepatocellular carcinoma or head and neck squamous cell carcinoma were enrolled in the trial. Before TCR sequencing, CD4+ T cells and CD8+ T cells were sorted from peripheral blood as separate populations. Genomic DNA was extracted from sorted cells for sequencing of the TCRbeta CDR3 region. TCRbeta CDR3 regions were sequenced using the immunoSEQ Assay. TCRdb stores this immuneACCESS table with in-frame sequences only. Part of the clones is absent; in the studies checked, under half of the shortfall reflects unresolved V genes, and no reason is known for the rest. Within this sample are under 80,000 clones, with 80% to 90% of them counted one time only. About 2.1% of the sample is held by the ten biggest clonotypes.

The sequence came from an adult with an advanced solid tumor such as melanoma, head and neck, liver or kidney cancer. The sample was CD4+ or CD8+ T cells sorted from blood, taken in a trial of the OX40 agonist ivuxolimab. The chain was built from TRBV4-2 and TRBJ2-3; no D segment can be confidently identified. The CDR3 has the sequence CASSQRRNTDTQYF. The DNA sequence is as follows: TGTGCCAGCAGCCAAAGGCGGAACACAGATACGCAGTATTTT.